This T cell receptor (beta chain) was obtained from a study of cytomegalovirus exposure and HLA in healthy donors. Study-wide findings and caveats: A prior analysis recorded that most TCR beta V segments were productive about 90% or about 30% of the time.

The length of the CDR3 is 14 residues. After removal of 7 bases from V and 3 bases from J, the junction contained 8 bases not matched to a gene. Germline CDR1 ENHRY, CDR2 SYGVKD. As concerns this clone: Its antigen is unidentified.

The PCR used 60 Vbeta and 13 Jbeta primers. Only in-frame clones appear in the TCRdb table, and some are missing; sequencing was by immunoSEQ multiplex PCR. The sample contains 120,000 to 150,000 clones, 60% to 80% of which appear only once. The sample consisted of PBMCs. The gene calls are TRBV10-3 and TRBJ1-2; TRBD1 matches at 7 bases. This receptor was identified in a woman aged 25 to 45 in good health and CMV-seronegative. This CDR3 reads CAITPRDSDYGYTF. The CDR3 DNA is TGTGCCATCACCCCCCGGGACAGCGACTATGGCTACACCTTC.